Below are 32 T cell receptor beta chains sequenced from a single sample in a study of T cells in Graves' hyperthyroidism and ophthalmopathy. Using RNA transcripts as the source, TCR beta CDR3 regions were amplified. The HTBI primer set served for first-round RT-PCR of the TCR CDR3. Each CDR3 protein is one row after TCRdb ran MiXCR on the multiplex PCR reads. The table lists under 750,000 distinct CDR3 sequences, about 17% of them singletons, with over 15% in the top ten. Input material: blood. The receptors come from a woman between 50 and 59 years old with Graves' hyperthyroidism that later progressed to Graves' ophthalmopathy.

The chain uses TRBV19 and TRBJ1-2; TRBD1 is a possible D gene (6 bases). The CDR3 has 21 amino acids. Germline lookup yields CDR1 LNHDA and CDR2 SQIVND (reference sequence). V lost 3 bases to trimming and J lost 0 bases, with 29 bases between them. CDR3 loop: CASSIRARGRTDYTTNYGYTF. As DNA, the CDR3 is TGTGCCAGTAGTATTAGGGCCCGGGGGCGCACTGATTATACAACTAACTATGGCTACACCTTC. The full variable domain, with the rest looked up from reference TRBV19 and TRBJ1-2, is DGGITQSPKYLFRKEGQNVTLSCEQNLNHDAMYWYRQDPGQGLRLIYYSQIVNDFQKGDIAEGYSVSREKKESFPLTVTSAQKNPTAFYLCASSIRARGRTDYTTNYGYTFGSGTRLTVV.

As regards this clonotype: This could be a read error, since a much larger clone is one nucleotide away. This chain links TRBV2 with TRBJ2-1; 7 bases agree with TRBD1. The ends lost 7 bases at V and 7 bases at J; junction bases unmatched: 13. The CDR3 extends over 15 amino acids. Germline CDR1 SNHLY, CDR2 FYNNEI. Written as DNA, the CDR3 is TGTGCCAGCACCTTTAGACGGCGACAGGGTAATGAGCAGTTCTTC. Protein product: CASTFRRRQGNEQFF.

This sequence joins TRBV6-2 or TRBV6-3 and TRBJ2-3; D could derive from TRBD1 or TRBD2 (5 bases each). The V end was cut by 5 bases, the J end by 3 bases, with 15 bases between. The CDR3 runs 15 residues. In germline, CDR1 is MNHEY, CDR2 SVGEGT. The CDR3: CASSRDPWGTDTQYF. In DNA, the CDR3 is TGTGCCAGCAGTAGGGACCCCTGGGGTACAGATACGCAGTATTTT.

The chain has TRBV28 and TRBJ2-7; a weak D match, TRBD1 (6 bases). CDR1 MDHEN and CDR2 SYDVKM come from the germline V gene. CDR3 length: 15 amino acids. Trimming took off 6 bases at V and 2 bases at J, with 17 bases between the two ends. For the CDR3, the DNA is TGTGCCAGCAGCACTACCGGGACATTGCCCTACGAGCAGTACTTC. It codes for CASSTTGTLPYEQYF.

The chain uses TRBV6-9 and TRBJ2-5, with D possibly being TRBD1 or TRBD2 (6 bases each). CDR3 length: 14 residues. V was shortened by 3 bases and J by 5 bases, with 13 bases between the two germline ends. CDR1 and CDR2 from the germline V gene are MNHGY and SVAAGI. The CDR3 reads CASSYLGGGETQYF. Here the CDR3 DNA reads TGTGCCAGCAGTTACCTAGGAGGGGGGGAGACCCAGTACTTC.

This clonotype was seen at least ten times. The chain uses TRBV6-1 and TRBJ2-5, with D possibly TRBD1 on 5 matching bases. The V end was cut by 2 bases, the J end by 4 bases, with 5 bases between. Germline CDR1 and CDR2: MNHNS and SASEGT. The CDR3 has 12 residues. CDR3: CASSEQGETQYF. CDR3 coding DNA: TGTGCCAGCAGTGAACAGGGAGAGACCCAGTACTTC.

Concerning this clonotype itself: This could be a read error, since a much larger clone is one nucleotide away. The rearrangement joins TRBV2 to TRBJ2-5; D is unclear. Germline assignment: CDR1 SNHLY and CDR2 FYNNEI. The CDR3 loop spans 14 amino acids. V lost 7 bases and J 1 base, leaving 13 bases between the germline ends. The DNA of the CDR3 is TGTGCCAGCACCCTTGGACGGGTCCAAGAGACCCAGTACTTC. Translating it yields CASTLGRVQETQYF.

In its sample, this clonotype was seen many times. The chain is built from TRBV3-1 and TRBJ2-4; tentative D call: TRBD1 (6 bases). Trimming shortened V by 2 bases and J by 0 bases, and 14 bases separated the two germline ends. Germline V lookup: CDR1 LGHDT, CDR2 YNNKEL (reference sequence). The CDR3 contains 17 residues. The CDR3 DNA reads TGTGCCAGCAGCCAACCTGGACAGTCCTTAGCCAAAAACATTCAGTACTTC. It is translated as CASSQPGQSLAKNIQYF.

The chain uses TRBV9 and TRBJ2-3; D call uncertain. This CDR3 comprises 14 residues. V lost 0 bases and J 1 base, leaving 6 bases between the germline ends. Germline-derived CDR1 and CDR2 are SGDLS and YYNGEE. The CDR3 nucleotides are TGTGCCAGCAGCGTAGTCGACGGCACAGATACGCAGTATTTT. As protein: CASSVVDGTDTQYF.

This clonotype showed up many times. This chain uses TRBV12-3 or TRBV12-4 with TRBJ2-7, with D possibly matching TRBD1 (6 bases). Trimming took 5 bases from V and 11 from J, leaving 16 bases between them. The CDR3 is 12 residues long. The CDR3 DNA sequence: TGTGCCAGCAGTCCTCAGGGGCGGAGGAAGTACTTC. Amino acid sequence: CASSPQGRRKYF.

This clonotype was seen ten or more times. V usage is TRBV4-1 and J usage is TRBJ1-2; 7 nucleotides align to TRBD1. Germline trimming cut 1 base from V and 6 bases from J; bases unmatched to any gene: 8. The CDR3 spans 15 residues. Germline CDR1 MGHRA, CDR2 YSYEKL. The CDR3 region has the DNA TGCGCCAGCAGCCAAGTTTCAAAGCAGGGGGATGGCTACACCTTC. It codes for CASSQVSKQGDGYTF.

Details on this clonotype: The CDR3 does not close with the conserved phenylalanine or tryptophan, likely indicating a read error. The V call is TRBV19, the J call TRBJ1-6, with 10 bases identical to TRBD1. V was pared by 8 bases and J by 8 bases, with 6 bases of the junction left unmatched. From germline, CDR1 is LNHDA and CDR2 SQIVND (reference sequence). This CDR3 contains 14 residues. The CDR3 DNA reads TGTGCCAGTCGGGACAGGGGCGCCGATTCACCCCTCCACTGT. Its protein is CASRDRGADSPLHC.

This clonotype came up many times. The rearrangement uses TRBV11-2 and TRBJ2-3, with D unresolved. The V end lost 3 bases, the J end lost 0 bases, and 13 bases lay between the germline ends. The CDR3 runs 16 residues. Germline CDR1 is SGHAT and CDR2 is FQNNGV. The CDR3 is CASSLIRSESTDTQYF. CDR3 DNA sequence: TGTGCCAGCAGCTTGATCCGGAGCGAAAGCACAGATACGCAGTATTTT.

This clonotype appeared many times. The rearrangement joins TRBV5-1 to TRBJ1-1; 8 bases are a match to TRBD1. CDR1 is SGHRS and CDR2 is YFSETQ in the germline V gene. V lost 1 base to trimming and J lost 3 bases; unmatched junction nucleotides: 2. CDR3 size: 14 residues. CDR3 in amino acids: CASSLTGGHTEAFF. CDR3 DNA sequence: TGCGCCAGCAGCTTGACAGGGGGTCACACTGAAGCTTTCTTT.

The gene calls are TRBV4-1 and TRBJ2-3; 9 nucleotides align to TRBD2. The CDR3 has 18 amino acids. Trimming removed 0 bases from V and 3 bases from J; junction bases left unmatched: 10. In germline, CDR1 is MGHRA, CDR2 YSYEKL. CDR3: CASSQESGVAGDTDTQYF. The CDR3 DNA reads as TGCGCCAGCAGCCAAGAATCAGGTGTAGCGGGGGATACAGATACGCAGTATTTT.

This clonotype was detected only a few times. The rearrangement joins TRBV12-5 to TRBJ1-4, with D hard to call. This CDR3 spans 15 amino acids. The V gene's germline CDR1 is LGHNT and CDR2 FRNRAP. Trimming pared 5 bases from V and 3 bases from J, leaving 13 bases between. DNA of the CDR3: TGTGCTAGTGGTATCATGGGTGCCTCTAATGAAAAACTGTTTTTT. Residues: CASGIMGASNEKLFF.

This clonotype was detected many times. The chain joins TRBV7-9 to TRBJ2-7; 9 bases match TRBD1. The ends lost 1 base at V and 1 base at J; junction bases unmatched: 2. Germline V gives CDR1 SEHNR, CDR2 FQNEAQ (reference sequence). The CDR3 contains 15 residues. In nucleotides, the CDR3 is TGTGCCAGCAGCTTAGGTGACAGGGGGTCCTACGAGCAGTACTTC. Encoded protein: CASSLGDRGSYEQYF. Together with reference TRBV7-9 and TRBJ2-7, the CDR3 gives the full variable domain: DTGVSQNPRHKITKRGQNVTFRCDPISEHNRLYWYRQTLGQGPEFLTYFQNEAQLEKSRLLSDRFSAERPKGSFSTLEIQRTEQGDSAMYLCASSLGDRGSYEQYFGPGTRLTVT.

This clonotype was observed a few times. The chain joins TRBV7-8 to TRBJ1-5; no firm D call. Germline V CDR1 and CDR2: SGHVS, FQNEAQ. The CDR3 has 16 residues. V lost 1 base and J 4 bases, leaving 14 bases between the germline ends. In DNA form, the CDR3 reads TGTGCCAGCAGCTTAGGTGTGGTAGGGTTTAATCAGCCCCAGCATTTT. This translates into CASSLGVVGFNQPQHF.

The CDR3 bases are TGTGCCAGCAGCCCGGAGTACTCTGGGGCCAACGTCCTGACTTTC. Amino acids: CASSPEYSGANVLTF. The chain recombines TRBV2 with TRBJ2-6; no firm D call. V was trimmed by 6 bases and J by 0 bases, leaving 9 bases between them. Germline lookup yields CDR1 SNHLY and CDR2 FYNNEI. The CDR3 consists of 15 residues.

This clonotype was detected many times. This chain joins TRBV11-2 and TRBJ1-1, with D possibly matching TRBD1 (6 bases). The V gene's germline CDR1 is SGHAT and CDR2 FQNNGV. The CDR3 extends over 15 amino acids. V gave up 1 base and J gave up 2 bases, with 11 bases separating them. DNA for the CDR3: TGTGCCAGCAGCTTAGCGACAGGACTTAACACTGAAGCTTTCTTT. Amino acids: CASSLATGLNTEAFF.

The chain uses TRBV4-1 and TRBJ2-1; TRBD2 agrees at 12 bases. The ends lost 3 bases at V and 1 base at J; junction bases unmatched: 7. The CDR3 consists of 18 residues. The germline V gene encodes CDR1 MGHRA and CDR2 YSYEKL. The CDR3 DNA reads as TGCGCCAGCAGCCATAGTCTAGCGGGGGGGAAGTCCTACAATGAGCAGTTCTTC. Translation: CASSHSLAGGKSYNEQFF.

This clonotype came up once. A much larger clone lies one base from this, so it may be a read error. The V and J genes are TRBV18 and TRBJ2-1; 10 nucleotides line up with TRBD2. The length of the CDR3 is 15 residues. Germline assignment: CDR1 KGHSH and CDR2 LQKENI. V lost 5 bases and J lost 4; bases outside the gene matches: 5. Written as DNA, the CDR3 is TGTGCCAGCTCATCAGAGACTAGCGGGTACAATGAGCAGTTCTTC. Protein product: CASSSETSGYNEQFF.

V usage is TRBV7-3 and J usage is TRBJ2-1, with 8 bases identical to TRBD2. V shed 2 bases, J shed 5 bases, and the junction held 20 bases outside the gene matches. Germline V gene data show CDR1 as SGHTA and CDR2 as FQGTGA. The CDR3 consists of 20 residues. In nucleotides, the CDR3 is TGTGCCAGCAGCTTATATGGGTTGGGCAACCGGGGGGGCATAGACAATGAGCAGTTCTTC. Its protein is CASSLYGLGNRGGIDNEQFF.

This clonotype was seen at least ten times. CDR3 sequence reads: CASSLQSSQGSNQPQHF. The CDR3 DNA reads TGTGCCAGCAGTTTACAGTCCTCCCAGGGGAGCAATCAGCCCCAGCATTTT. The V gene is TRBV12-3 or TRBV12-4, the J gene TRBJ1-5, with a weak D call TRBD1 (6 bases). The CDR3 sequence is 17 residues long. The V end lost 2 bases, the J end lost 1 base, and 15 bases lay between the germline ends.

This clonotype was seen ten or more times. This chain links TRBV30 with TRBJ2-3, with D tentatively TRBD1 (5 bases). The length of the CDR3 is 14 residues. CDR1 is GTSNPN, CDR2 SVGIG, per germline (reference sequence). The germline V and J ends were trimmed by 4 bases and 0 bases, with 11 bases remaining between them. In DNA, the CDR3 is TGTGCCTGGATGGATGGGGCTAGCACAGATACGCAGTATTTT. Amino acid sequence: CAWMDGASTDTQYF.

This clonotype was counted at least ten times. The chain has TRBV9 and TRBJ1-2, with 9 bases identical to TRBD1. Germline CDR1 is SGDLS and CDR2 is YYNGEE. V lost 3 bases, J lost 7 bases, and 10 bases stayed unmatched. The CDR3 sequence is 15 residues long. This CDR3 reads CASSAIYRGRGGYTF. The CDR3 DNA reads as TGTGCCAGCAGCGCAATCTACAGGGGGCGTGGTGGCTACACCTTC.

A few counts support this clonotype. The chain carries TRBV5-1 and TRBJ1-2; weak D call: TRBD1 (6 bases). From germline, CDR1 is SGHRS and CDR2 YFSETQ. The CDR3 covers 15 residues. Trimming took 1 base from V and 4 from J, leaving 14 bases between them. The CDR3 loop is CASSLRVGASYGYTF. CDR3 in DNA: TGCGCCAGCAGCTTGAGGGTGGGGGCGTCCTATGGCTACACCTTC.

This clonotype has a count of ten or more. The rearrangement joins TRBV20-1 to TRBJ1-5, with 7 bases that match TRBD1. V shed 6 bases and J 5 bases; nucleotides not matched to a gene: 7. This CDR3 is built from 13 residues. The germline gives CDR1 DFQATT, CDR2 SNEGSKA (reference sequence). In DNA form, the CDR3 reads TGCAGTGCCCGACAGGGCGGAGATCAGCCCCAGCATTTT. Translating gives CSARQGGDQPQHF.

The chain employs TRBV2 and TRBJ1-3, with D perhaps TRBD1 (5 bases). The CDR3 runs 15 residues. V lost 6 bases to trimming and J lost 0 bases, with 12 bases between them. Germline lookup yields CDR1 SNHLY and CDR2 FYNNEI. The CDR3 region is CASRRRQLSGNTIYF. CDR3 coding DNA: TGTGCCAGCAGGAGGAGACAGCTCTCTGGAAACACCATATATTTT. The whole variable domain, filled in from reference TRBV2 and TRBJ1-3, reads EPEVTQTPSHQVTQMGQEVILRCVPISNHLYFYWYRQILGQKVEFLVSFYNNEISEKSEIFDDQFSVERPDGSNFTLKIRSTKLEDSAMYFCASRRRQLSGNTIYFGEGSWLTVV.

Only a few counts were recorded for this clonotype. This chain joins TRBV5-1 and TRBJ1-6; tentative D call: TRBD1 (6 bases). The CDR3 spans 15 residues. The germline V and J ends were trimmed by 3 bases and 7 bases, with 14 bases remaining between them. Germline V CDR1 and CDR2: SGHRS, YFSETQ. CDR3 region: CASSWGAHKNSPLHF. The DNA of the CDR3 is TGCGCCAGCAGCTGGGGGGCCCATAAGAATTCACCCCTCCACTTT.

In this sample, this clonotype turned up many times. The rearrangement uses TRBV30 and TRBJ1-2; D is unclear. The V and J ends lost 4 bases and 2 bases respectively, with 11 bases between them. Germline assignment: CDR1 GTSNPN and CDR2 SVGIG (reference sequence). The CDR3 length is 13 residues. The CDR3 protein is CAWTSYGNYGYTF. The DNA for the CDR3 is TGTGCCTGGACCTCATACGGGAACTATGGCTACACCTTC.

The chain couples TRBV6-2 or TRBV6-3 to TRBJ2-5; D is ambiguous. The V and J ends lost 4 bases and 2 bases respectively, with 14 bases between them. The CDR3 sequence is 15 residues long. CDR1 is MNHEY and CDR2 is SVGEGT in the germline V gene. CDR3 DNA sequence: TGTGCCAGCAGTTTCGCGGCGGTCCTACAAGAGACCCAGTACTTC. This translates into CASSFAAVLQETQYF.